Following are 3 T cell receptor beta chains from one sample sequenced in a study of CD8+ T cells in alopecia areata. Investigators isolated RNA and reverse transcribed it into cDNA to act as the sequencing template. Assay used: immunoSEQ multiplex PCR; TCRdb lists only in-frame clones, some missing. The profile shows roughly 99,000 clones, roughly 84% of them singletons. Specified treatment: oral pan-JAK inhibitor, 5-10 mg twice daily. The sequencing here drew on CD8+ T cells sorted from blood, taken at week 24, from a patient treated with tofacitinib. The receptors were gathered from a human donor with alopecia areata.

In DNA form, the CDR3 reads TGTGCCAGCAAAGAGCGGGGGGTCACGGATACGCAGTATTTT. Encoded protein: CASKERGVTDTQYF. The chain carries TRBV9 and TRBJ2-3; the match to TRBD2 covers 9 bases. The ends lost 6 bases at V and 6 bases at J; junction bases unmatched: 8. The CDR3 contains 14 residues. Germline V gene data show CDR1 as SGDLS and CDR2 as YYNGEE. Together with reference TRBV9 and TRBJ2-3, the CDR3 gives the full variable domain: DSGVTQTPKHLITATGQRVTLRCSPRSGDLSVYWYQQSLDQGLQFLIQYYNGEERAKGNILERFSAQQFPDLHSELNLSSLELGDSALYFCASKERGVTDTQYFGPGTRLTVL.

This CDR3 is CASSSMTGSYEQYF. DNA for the CDR3: TGTGCCAGCAGTTCAATGACAGGGTCGTACGAGCAGTACTTC. The chain is built from TRBV28 and TRBJ2-7; 7 bases map to TRBD1. Germline assignment: CDR1 MDHEN and CDR2 SYDVKM. The V and J ends lost 4 bases and 4 bases, in that order; junction bases with no gene match: 7. The CDR3 contains 14 residues.

The chain links TRBV19 to TRBJ2-2, with TRBD1 identical over 8 bases. V dropped 1 base and J dropped 3; count of bases not matched to a gene: 4. The CDR3 has 16 residues. The V gene's germline CDR1 is LNHDA and CDR2 SQIVND (reference sequence). The CDR3 DNA sequence: TGTGCCAGTAGTATAGTGGTGACAGGGGACACCGGGGAGCTGTTTTTT. Its protein product is CASSIVVTGDTGELFF. The variable domain in full, with the rest retrieved from reference TRBV19 and TRBJ2-2, is DGGITQSPKYLFRKEGQNVTLSCEQNLNHDAMYWYRQDPGQGLRLIYYSQIVNDFQKGDIAEGYSVSREKKESFPLTVTSAQKNPTAFYLCASSIVVTGDTGELFFGEGSRLTVL.